This T cell receptor (beta chain) stems from a study of T cell changes during pregnancy in multiple sclerosis (dated by TCRdb to between 2018 and 2021). Regarding the research as a whole: In women with multiple sclerosis, the researchers looked at how the T cell repertoire shifted as pregnancy progressed.

The CDR3 sequence holds 12 residues, the cysteine and phenylalanine included. Here the CDR3 DNA is all that survives: 36 bases in frame from base 1. The germline V gene yields ENHRY for CDR1 and SYGVKD for CDR2. V is cut by 3 bases and J by 1 base, and the space between the germline ends is 4 bases. Receptors were amplified or captured by the immunoSEQ multiplex PCR assay. Drawn from immuneACCESS, this table holds only the in-frame rearrangements with V and J called that TCRdb kept. Clones are partly lost; checked studies trace under half to an unresolved V gene and leave the rest unexplained. Recorded for this sample are tens of thousands of clones; 80% to 95% of them occurred a single time. 2% to 2.5% of the sample is held by the ten biggest clonotypes. On this clone itself: Which antigen it targets is not known. Within one base of it there is no much larger clone, and no base qualities were kept.

The sample here was peripheral blood, taken in the third trimester of pregnancy. This chain is built from TRBV10-3 and TRBJ2-7; the D gene lacks a confident call. The receptor was isolated from a female donor with multiple sclerosis, enrolled in a pregnancy study. CDR3 sequence: CAISDGSYEQYF. The base sequence is TGTGCCATCAGTGACGGGTCCTACGAGCAGTACTTC.